This T cell receptor beta chain was profiled in a study of T-cell reconstitution after alpha-beta-depleted transplantation in children (TCRdb year 2016). For the study in its entirety: Using TCR repertoire profiling, the study quantitatively followed how T-cell immune reconstitution unfolded in children after TCRalphabeta/CD19-depleted allogeneic hematopoietic cell transplantation. What the research found in general, with its limitations: The high TCRbeta diversity at day 60 in some patients was ascribed to recipient T cells and intrathymic progenitors that had survived conditioning. The frequencies of hyperexpanded clones fell over the following months, and after one year, T-cell counts and TCRbeta diversity were mostly attributed to newly produced T cells. The apparently early alphabetaT-cell count recovery about two months after transplant was reportedly dependent on only several hundred rapidly expanded clones derived from non-depleted graft cells.

This clonotype appeared a few times. Its specific antigen is unknown. No qualities accompany the bases; no much larger clone lies one base away. The library was produced with PCR. Sequenced using an Illumina HiSeq 2500. To normalize quantification of the TCRbeta repertoire, the TCR libraries were built with molecular barcoding that relied on unique molecular identifiers. TCRdb ran its own pipeline on the public reads, namely fastp trimming at Q25 and MiXCR clone calling, and kept in-frame beta chains. Every distinct CDR3 protein forms one entry, paired with its most common genes and DNA. Here the sample has about 980,000 distinct CDR3 sequences; roughly 29% occur a single time. In total, the top ten clones hold over 25% of the sample. The meaning of the sample's treatment or condition label: allogeneic hematopoietic cell transplantation with graft depleted of TCRalphabeta T cells and CD19 B cells. The children who served as transplant recipients had been given grafts of TCRalphabeta/CD19-depleted allogeneic hematopoietic cells.

The CDR3 starts with the cysteine, ends with the phenylalanine, and has 14 residues. Just CDR3 DNA is preserved here, 42 bases in frame from base 1. Sequences WSHSY (CDR1) and SAAADI (CDR2) are obtained from the germline V gene. V sheds 4 bases and J sheds 2 bases, leaving 9 bases between their ends. This TCR was sampled from a boy younger than two who had a stem cell transplant for SCID, so the T cells may come from the graft donor. This specimen was PBMCs, mostly from graft donor cells, taken 360 days after TCRalphabeta/CD19-depleted stem cell transplant. The V and J genes are TRBV10-2 and TRBJ1-5; the D gene is not confidently resolved. The bases read TGCGCCAGCAGTGCAGTCGGCGGCAATCAGCCCCAGCATTTT. Its protein reads: CASSAVGGNQPQHF.